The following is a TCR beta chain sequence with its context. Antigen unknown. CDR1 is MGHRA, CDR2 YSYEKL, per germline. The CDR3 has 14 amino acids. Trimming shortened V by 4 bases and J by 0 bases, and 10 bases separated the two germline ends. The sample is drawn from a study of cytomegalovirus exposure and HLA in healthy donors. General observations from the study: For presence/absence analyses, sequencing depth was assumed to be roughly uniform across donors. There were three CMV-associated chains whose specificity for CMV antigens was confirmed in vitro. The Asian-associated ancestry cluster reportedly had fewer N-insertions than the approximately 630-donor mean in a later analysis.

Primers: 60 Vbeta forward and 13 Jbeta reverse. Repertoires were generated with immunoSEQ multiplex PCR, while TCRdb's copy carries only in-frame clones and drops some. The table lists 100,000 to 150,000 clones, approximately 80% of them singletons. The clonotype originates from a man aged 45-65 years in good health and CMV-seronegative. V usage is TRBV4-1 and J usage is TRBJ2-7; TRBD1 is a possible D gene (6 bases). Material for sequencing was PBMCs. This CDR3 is CASSPQGDSYEQYF. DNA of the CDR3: TGCGCCAGCAGCCCACAGGGAGACTCCTACGAGCAGTACTTC.